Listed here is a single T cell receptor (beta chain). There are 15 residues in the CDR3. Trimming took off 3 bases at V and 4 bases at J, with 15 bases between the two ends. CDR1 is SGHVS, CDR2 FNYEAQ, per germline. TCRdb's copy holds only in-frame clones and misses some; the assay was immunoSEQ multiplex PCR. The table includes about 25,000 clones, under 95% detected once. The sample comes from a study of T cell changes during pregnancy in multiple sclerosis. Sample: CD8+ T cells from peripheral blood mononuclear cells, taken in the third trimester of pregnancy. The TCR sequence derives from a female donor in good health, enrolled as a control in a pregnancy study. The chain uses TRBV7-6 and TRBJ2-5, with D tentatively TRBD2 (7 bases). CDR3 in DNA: TGTGCCAGCAGCTTTGGGGGGGGGCCGGTAGAGACCCAGTACTTC. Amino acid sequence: CASSFGGGPVETQYF.